The present entry profiles one T cell receptor beta chain with its context. Its matching antigen is unknown. The data originate from a study of T cell responses to AZD1222 COVID-19 vaccine. Whole-study findings and limits: Increased Spike-specific TCR breadth and depth were observed after two AZD1222 doses. It was only after the peak T cell response that any repertoires were sampled. Regions left unmutated in variants are reportedly the target of nearly half of spike-specific TCRs.

Sequenced by immunoSEQ multiplex PCR; TCRdb stores in-frame clones only, minus some. The sample yields 200,000 to 250,000 clones, about 93% seen once. This CDR3 spans 13 amino acids. Trimming cost V 3 bases and J 4 bases, with 7 bases left between them. The germline CDR1 and CDR2 sequences are SEHNR and FQNEAQ (reference sequence). The rearrangement links TRBV7-9 to TRBJ2-1, with D possibly TRBD1 on 6 matching bases. The source is an adult in good health. The material sequenced was peripheral blood, taken on day 0 of MenACWY control vaccination. The CDR3 sequence is CASSFGQYNEQFF. For the CDR3, the DNA is TGTGCCAGCAGCTTCGGACAGTACAATGAGCAGTTCTTC.